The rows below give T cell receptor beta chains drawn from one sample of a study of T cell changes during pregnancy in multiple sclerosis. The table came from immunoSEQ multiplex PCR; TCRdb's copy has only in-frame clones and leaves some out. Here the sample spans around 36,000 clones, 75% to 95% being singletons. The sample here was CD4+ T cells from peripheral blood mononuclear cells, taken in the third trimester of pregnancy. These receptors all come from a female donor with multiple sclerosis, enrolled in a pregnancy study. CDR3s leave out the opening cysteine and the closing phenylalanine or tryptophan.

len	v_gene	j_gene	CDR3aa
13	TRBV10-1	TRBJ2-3	ASSPRDRVYNTQY
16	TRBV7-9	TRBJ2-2	ASSLWGLATSNTGELF
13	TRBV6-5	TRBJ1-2	ASSPYRGLNYGYT
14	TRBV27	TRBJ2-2	ASSSSPGGGTGELF
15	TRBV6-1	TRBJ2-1	ASSEGGLAGSYNEQF
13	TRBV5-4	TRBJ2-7	ASSSLAGGLYEQY
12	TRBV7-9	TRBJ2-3	ASSYISGTDTQY
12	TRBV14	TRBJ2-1	ASSQGRLGGEQF
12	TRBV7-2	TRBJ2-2	ASRTSGRKGELF
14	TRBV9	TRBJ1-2	ASSVEARGLNYGYT
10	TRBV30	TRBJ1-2	AWSIGGNGYT
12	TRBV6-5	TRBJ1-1	ASTPRQGGGEAF
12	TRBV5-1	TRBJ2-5	ASSHPRGGETQY
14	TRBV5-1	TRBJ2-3	ASSFRLASSADTQY
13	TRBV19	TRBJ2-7	ASSIVGGGAYEQY
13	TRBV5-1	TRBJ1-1	ASSSRPGQGAEAF
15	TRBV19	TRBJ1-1	ASKHRGSGGRSTEAF
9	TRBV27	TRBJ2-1	ARREGNEQF
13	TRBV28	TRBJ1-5	ASSARQGAGQPQH
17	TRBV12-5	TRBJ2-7	ASGLVKILGGASSYEQY
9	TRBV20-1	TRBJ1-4	SARRDEKLF
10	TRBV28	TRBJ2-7	ASSTYGDEQY
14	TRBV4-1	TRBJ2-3	ASSLGTSGRTDTQY
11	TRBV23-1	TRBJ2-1	ASSQVLGGEQF
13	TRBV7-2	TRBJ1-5	ASSRGQGINQPQH
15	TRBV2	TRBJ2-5	ASRGGLAGGPQETQY
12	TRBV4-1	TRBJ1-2	ASSQHEEYYGYT
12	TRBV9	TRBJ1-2	ASSVVGQGGGYT
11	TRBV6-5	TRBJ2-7	ASTTLGTSKQY
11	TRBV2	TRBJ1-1	ASRVGQQGGAF
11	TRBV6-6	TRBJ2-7	ASSPDTLSEQY
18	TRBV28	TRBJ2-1	ASRPAPLSRPSTRWNEQF